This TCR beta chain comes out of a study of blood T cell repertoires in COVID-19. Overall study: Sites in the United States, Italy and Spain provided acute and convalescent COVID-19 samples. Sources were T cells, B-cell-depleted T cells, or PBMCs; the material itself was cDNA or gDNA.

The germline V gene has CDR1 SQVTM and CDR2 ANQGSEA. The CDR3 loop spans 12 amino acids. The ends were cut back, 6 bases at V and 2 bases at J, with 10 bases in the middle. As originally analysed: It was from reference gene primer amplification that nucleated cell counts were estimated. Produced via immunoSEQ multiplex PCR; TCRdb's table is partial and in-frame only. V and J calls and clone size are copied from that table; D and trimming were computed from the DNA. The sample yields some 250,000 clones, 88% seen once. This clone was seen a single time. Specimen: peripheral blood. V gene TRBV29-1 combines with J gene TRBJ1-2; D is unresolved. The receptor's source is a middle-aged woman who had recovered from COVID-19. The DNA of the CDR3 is TGCAGCGTCCTGGGCGCCAACTATGGCTACACCTTC. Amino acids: CSVLGANYGYTF.